This T cell receptor beta chain was sequenced in a study of T-cell reconstitution after alpha-beta-depleted transplantation in children. V was pared by 5 bases and J by 10 bases, with 7 bases of the junction left unmatched. CDR3 size: 14 residues. This clonotype was picked up a small number of times. No antigen is known for it. The authors prepared the TCRbeta library with unique molecular identifiers. From the PCR reads, TCRdb called clonotypes with MiXCR, one entry per CDR3 protein. This table has 800,000 to 1,000,000 distinct CDR3 sequences, roughly 29% appearing once. Study-wide points: The origin of high day-60 TCRbeta diversity in some patients lay in surviving recipient T cells and thymic progenitors. Approximately two months post-transplant, alpha-beta T cells reportedly originated from several hundred expanded graft clones.

The chain uses TRBV12-3 or TRBV12-4 and TRBJ1-6, with 8 bases that match TRBD1. The material was PBMCs, mostly from graft donor cells, obtained 360 days after TCRalphabeta/CD19-depleted stem cell transplant. The receptor was derived from a boy less than two years old who had a stem cell transplant for SCID, so the T cells may come from the graft donor. The CDR3 DNA sequence: TGTGCCAGCAGTAAGGACAGGGAAGGATCACCCCTCCACTTT. Its protein is CASSKDREGSPLHF.